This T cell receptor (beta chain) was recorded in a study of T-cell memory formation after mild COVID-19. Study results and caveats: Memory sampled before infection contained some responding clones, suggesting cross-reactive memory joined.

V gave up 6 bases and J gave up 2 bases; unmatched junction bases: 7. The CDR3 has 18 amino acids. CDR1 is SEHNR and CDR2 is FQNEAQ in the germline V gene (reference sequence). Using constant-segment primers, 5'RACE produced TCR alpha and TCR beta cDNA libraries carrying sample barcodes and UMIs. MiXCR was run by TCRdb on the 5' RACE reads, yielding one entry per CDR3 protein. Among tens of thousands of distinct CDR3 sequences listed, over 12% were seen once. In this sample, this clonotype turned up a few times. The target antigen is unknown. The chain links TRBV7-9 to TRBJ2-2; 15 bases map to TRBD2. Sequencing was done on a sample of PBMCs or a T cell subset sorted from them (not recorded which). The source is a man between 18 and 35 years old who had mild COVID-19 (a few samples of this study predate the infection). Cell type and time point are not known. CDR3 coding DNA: TGTGCCAGCAGAAATCCGGGACTAGCGGGGGGAAACACCGGGGAGCTGTTTTTT. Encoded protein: CASRNPGLAGGNTGELFF. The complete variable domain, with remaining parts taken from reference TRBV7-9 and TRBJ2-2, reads DTGVSQNPRHKITKRGQNVTFRCDPISEHNRLYWYRQTLGQGPEFLTYFQNEAQLEKSRLLSDRFSAERPKGSFSTLEIQRTEQGDSAMYLCASRNPGLAGGNTGELFFGEGSRLTVL.